Listed below are T cell receptor beta chains from one sample, sequenced in a study of cytomegalovirus exposure and HLA in healthy donors. Using immunoSEQ multiplex PCR, the repertoire was profiled, and TCRdb retains in-frame clones only, with some absent. The sample has some 150,000 clones; 90% to 95% are singletons. What was sequenced was PBMCs. The source of these receptors is a man aged 18 to 30 in good health and CMV-seronegative. The CDR3 runs from the conserved cysteine through the conserved F or W. D genes are given only for firm matches. Size tells how often a clone was seen (once, few, many) or the class of an expanded clone, and some rows leave it out.

abundance | j_gene | v_gene | d_gene | len | CDR3aa | CDR3nt
NA | TRBJ2-7 | TRBV27 | NA | 15 | CASSSPHTGSYEQYF | TGTGCCAGCAGTTCTCCTCACACGGGCTCCTACGAGCAGTACTTC
NA | TRBJ2-5 | TRBV9 | NA | 13 | CASSEWGGETQYF | TGTGCCAGCAGCGAATGGGGCGGCGAGACCCAGTACTTC
NA | TRBJ2-3 | TRBV9 | TRBD2 | 15 | CASSGTSGSTDTQYF | TGTGCCAGCAGCGGGACTAGCGGTAGCACAGATACGCAGTATTTT
NA | TRBJ1-2 | TRBV6-5 | TRBD1 | 16 | CASSYSGQGANYGYTF | TGTGCCAGCAGTTACTCCGGACAGGGGGCTAACTATGGCTACACCTTC
NA | TRBJ2-7 | TRBV10-3 | TRBD1 | 18 | CAISESKIDRDRGYEQYF | TGTGCCATCAGTGAGTCGAAGATAGACCGGGACAGGGGTTACGAGCAGTACTTC
few | TRBJ1-2 | TRBV4-3 | NA | 15 | CASSQDFSADYGYTF | TGCGCCAGCAGCCAAGATTTTAGCGCAGACTATGGCTACACCTTC
NA | TRBJ1-2 | TRBV7-9 | NA | 16 | CASSQGSGVWDYGYTF | TGTGCCAGCAGCCAGGGGTCGGGTGTGTGGGACTATGGCTACACCTTC
NA | TRBJ1-2 | TRBV27 | TRBD1 | 16 | CASSPTKGTVTYGYTF | TGTGCCAGCAGTCCGACTAAAGGGACAGTCACTTATGGCTACACCTTC
NA | TRBJ2-1 | TRBV5-1 | NA | 13 | CASSLEGVNEQFF | TGCGCCAGCAGCCTCGAGGGGGTGAATGAGCAGTTCTTC
NA | TRBJ2-7 | TRBV9 | TRBD1 | 17 | CASSPGTGGPLPYEQYF | TGTGCCAGCAGCCCCGGGACAGGGGGCCCACTACCCTACGAGCAGTACTTC
NA | TRBJ2-5 | TRBV7-3 | NA | 13 | CASSNDRQETQYF | TGTGCCAGCAGCAATGACAGGCAAGAGACCCAGTACTTC
NA | TRBJ2-7 | TRBV11-1 | NA | 13 | CASSLERTYEQYF | TGTGCCAGCAGCTTAGAGAGAACCTACGAGCAGTACTTC
NA | TRBJ2-3 | TRBV29-1 | NA | 13 | CSVSGSSTDTQYF | TGCAGCGTCAGCGGGTCTAGCACAGATACGCAGTATTTT
NA | TRBJ1-1 | TRBV11-3 | TRBD1 | 16 | CASSFRQGEFFWGAFF | TGTGCCAGCAGCTTCAGACAGGGGGAGTTTTTCTGGGGAGCTTTCTTT
NA | TRBJ2-7 | TRBV4-2 | TRBD1 | 15 | CASRRTGGPSHEQYF | TGTGCCAGCAGGAGAACAGGGGGACCTTCCCACGAGCAGTACTTC
NA | TRBJ1-5 | TRBV12-5 | NA | 16 | CASGLLAGGVDQPQHF | TGTGCTAGTGGTTTGTTAGCGGGGGGGGTTGATCAGCCCCAGCATTTT
NA | TRBJ2-1 | TRBV9 | TRBD2 | 15 | CASSVVTSGSHEQFF | TGTGCCAGCAGCGTAGTGACTAGCGGGAGCCATGAGCAGTTCTTC
NA | TRBJ1-1 | TRBV14 | NA | 11 | CASSQFAEAFF | TGTGCCAGCAGCCAATTCGCTGAAGCTTTCTTT
few | TRBJ1-6 | TRBV7-3 | TRBD1 | 13 | CASSQDRGGPLHF | TGTGCCAGCAGCCAAGACAGGGGAGGACCCCTCCACTTT
NA | TRBJ2-3 | TRBV5-4 | TRBD1 | 17 | CASSPPGQGVSTDTQYF | TGTGCCAGCAGCCCACCTGGACAGGGCGTAAGCACAGATACGCAGTATTTT
NA | TRBJ1-1 | TRBV6-6 | NA | 14 | CASSSFEGNTEAFF | TGTGCCAGCAGCTCCTTTGAGGGGAACACTGAAGCTTTCTTT
NA | TRBJ2-1 | TRBV30 | TRBD2 | 12 | CAWSGSLAGQFF | TGTGCCTGGAGTGGCAGTCTAGCGGGTCAGTTCTTC
NA | TRBJ1-4 | TRBV2 | TRBD1 | 14 | CASSQDRVREKLFF | TGTGCCAGCAGTCAGGACAGGGTCCGGGAAAAACTGTTTTTT
NA | TRBJ1-2 | TRBV4-3 | TRBD1 | 14 | CASSQGTGDYGYTF | TGCGCCAGCAGCCAAGGGACAGGGGACTATGGCTACACCTTC
NA | TRBJ2-1 | TRBV10-3 | TRBD2 | 13 | CAIWGGTRNEQFF | TGTGCCATCTGGGGGGGTACACGGAATGAGCAGTTCTTC
NA | TRBJ2-3 | TRBV6-5 | TRBD2 | 14 | CASRDGGARDTQYF | TGTGCCAGCAGGGACGGGGGGGCCAGAGATACGCAGTATTTT
once | TRBJ2-3 | TRBV4-1 | TRBD2 | 18 | CASSQDWGASGSLDTQYF | TGCGCCAGCAGCCAAGACTGGGGGGCCAGCGGGAGCTTAGATACGCAGTATTTT
NA | TRBJ2-7 | TRBV10-1 | NA | 14 | CASSDRTASYEQYF | TGCGCCAGCAGTGACCGGACTGCCTCCTACGAGCAGTACTTC
NA | TRBJ2-5 | TRBV9 | TRBD1 | 17 | CASSAAPQGAGMETQYF | TGTGCCAGCAGCGCGGCCCCACAGGGGGCGGGCATGGAGACCCAGTACTTC
NA | TRBJ2-1 | TRBV4-3 | TRBD2 | 17 | CASSQHTGTSGSNEQFF | TGCGCCAGCAGCCAACACACCGGGACTAGCGGGAGTAATGAGCAGTTCTTC
NA | TRBJ2-1 | TRBV11-3 | NA | 15 | CASSAGGTTYNEQFF | TGTGCCAGCAGTGCAGGGGGGACGACCTACAATGAGCAGTTCTTC
few | TRBJ1-6 | TRBV5-5 | TRBD1 | 15 | CASSSQTGTNSPLHF | TGTGCCAGCAGCTCTCAGACAGGGACGAATTCACCCCTCCACTTT
NA | TRBJ2-3 | TRBV18 | NA | 13 | CASSQSSTDTQYF | TGTGCCAGCTCACAATCTAGCACAGATACGCAGTATTTT
few | TRBJ2-3 | TRBV2 | TRBD2 | 18 | CASSELPSGSSSTDTQYF | TGTGCCAGCAGTGAATTGCCTAGCGGGAGCTCGAGCACAGATACGCAGTATTTT
NA | TRBJ2-3 | TRBV29-1 | NA | 14 | CSVEDLGGLNTQYF | TGCAGCGTTGAAGATCTGGGGGGGCTAAATACGCAGTATTTT
NA | TRBJ1-5 | TRBV19 | NA | 16 | CASSIDLWGGGQPQHF | TGTGCCAGTAGTATAGATCTATGGGGAGGGGGTCAGCCCCAGCATTTT
NA | TRBJ2-2 | TRBV18 | TRBD1 | 16 | CASSPPGTANTGELFF | TGTGCCAGCTCACCACCCGGGACAGCGAACACCGGGGAGCTGTTTTTT
NA | TRBJ2-1 | TRBV15 | TRBD2 | 17 | CATSRAGTSGGVDEQFF | TGTGCCACCAGCAGAGCAGGGACTAGCGGGGGAGTCGATGAGCAGTTCTTC
NA | TRBJ2-1 | TRBV7-2 | TRBD1 | 14 | CASSWGTGNNEQFF | TGTGCCAGCAGCTGGGGGACAGGGAACAATGAGCAGTTCTTC
NA | TRBJ1-5 | TRBV19 | TRBD1 | 14 | CASSTDRVNQPQHF | TGTGCCAGTAGTACGGACAGGGTCAATCAGCCCCAGCATTTT
once | TRBJ2-1 | TRBV9 | TRBD1 | 15 | CASSRPGQVVHEQFF | TGTGCCAGCAGCAGACCGGGACAGGTGGTGCATGAGCAGTTCTTC
NA | TRBJ1-2 | TRBV4-2 | NA | 15 | CASSQDPTGLYGYTF | TGTGCCAGCAGCCAAGACCCGACAGGCCTTTATGGCTACACCTTC
NA | TRBJ2-2 | TRBV5-1 | NA | 16 | CASSTLAGGNTGELFF | TGCGCCAGCAGCACCCTTGCCGGGGGTAACACCGGGGAGCTGTTTTTT
NA | TRBJ2-5 | TRBV18 | TRBD2 | 15 | CASSRTSGSGETQYF | TGTGCCAGCTCACGGACTAGCGGGAGCGGTGAGACCCAGTACTTC
NA | TRBJ1-1 | TRBV5-1 | NA | 14 | CASSLVGGETEAFF | TGCGCCAGCAGCTTGGTTGGTGGAGAGACTGAAGCTTTCTTT
NA | TRBJ1-5 | TRBV7-9 | NA | 13 | CASSRTGDQPQHF | TGTGCCAGCAGTAGAACGGGGGATCAGCCCCAGCATTTT
NA | TRBJ2-3 | TRBV10-1 | TRBD2 | 15 | CASSGTSGRTDTQYF | TGCGCCAGCAGCGGGACTAGCGGCCGCACAGATACGCAGTATTTT
NA | TRBJ1-2 | TRBV9 | TRBD1 | 14 | CASSATGDYYGYTF | TGTGCCAGCAGTGCCACAGGGGACTACTATGGCTACACCTTC
NA | TRBJ1-3 | TRBV6-6 | TRBD1 | 16 | CASSVTGGSSGNTIYF | TGTGCCAGCAGTGTGACAGGGGGTTCCTCTGGAAACACCATATATTTT
NA | TRBJ1-1 | TRBV9 | TRBD1 | 15 | CASSVESGGNTEAFF | TGTGCCAGCAGCGTAGAGTCAGGGGGGAACACTGAAGCTTTCTTT
NA | TRBJ2-5 | TRBV30 | NA | 13 | CAWSVGGRETQYF | TGTGCCTGGAGTGTAGGGGGTAGGGAGACCCAGTACTTC
NA | TRBJ1-2 | TRBV2 | NA | 14 | CASSVGGQNYGYTF | TGTGCCAGCAGTGTCGGGGGTCAAAACTATGGCTACACCTTC
NA | TRBJ2-1 | TRBV7-8 | TRBD2 | 17 | CASSLAGRTSGSSEQFF | TGTGCCAGCAGCTTAGCGGGACGGACTAGCGGGTCTAGTGAGCAGTTCTTC
NA | TRBJ2-1 | TRBV5-1 | TRBD2 | 15 | CASSLLSGGANEQFF | TGCGCCAGCAGCTTGTTGAGCGGGGGGGCAAATGAGCAGTTCTTC
once | TRBJ2-1 | TRBV14 | TRBD1 | 21 | CASSQDYRRDRGRRSYNEQFF | TGTGCCAGCAGCCAAGATTATCGCCGGGACAGGGGGCGACGGTCCTACAATGAGCAGTTCTTC
NA | TRBJ1-5 | TRBV2 | NA | 14 | CASSEDLPHQPQHF | TGTGCCAGCAGTGAAGACCTACCCCATCAGCCCCAGCATTTT
NA | TRBJ2-5 | TRBV21-1 | NA | 17 | CASSKLDQQGVQETQYF | TGTGCCAGCAGCAAGCTTGATCAACAGGGGGTCCAAGAGACCCAGTACTTC
few | TRBJ1-5 | TRBV5-1 | NA | 13 | CASSLEGYQPQHF | TGCGCCAGCAGCTTGGAGGGGTATCAGCCCCAGCATTTT
NA | TRBJ2-1 | TRBV10-1 | TRBD2 | 15 | CASSDGGAAGNEQFF | TGCGCCAGCAGTGACGGGGGGGCCGCGGGGAATGAGCAGTTCTTC
NA | TRBJ1-2 | TRBV9 | NA | 12 | CASSPRTGGYTF | TGTGCCAGCAGCCCCCGGACGGGGGGCTACACCTTC